This T cell receptor (beta chain) was retrieved from a study of T-cell reconstitution after alpha-beta-depleted transplantation in children. From germline, CDR1 is DFQATT and CDR2 SNEGSKA (reference sequence). The CDR3 sequence is 10 residues long. The TCRbeta library incorporated unique molecular identifiers. TCRdb processed the PCR reads anew with MiXCR; each CDR3 protein has one entry. The table shows about 640,000 distinct CDR3 sequences, with 16% occurring only once. The specimen comprised PBMCs from the stem cell graft donor, sampled from the stem cell graft. J is TRBJ2-5 and V is TRBV20-1; D unresolved. This sequence was found in a human donor who donated a stem cell graft to a child with acute myeloid leukemia. The DNA of the CDR3 is TGCAGAGCTGACCGCGAGACCCAGTACTTC. This sequence encodes CRADRETQYF.